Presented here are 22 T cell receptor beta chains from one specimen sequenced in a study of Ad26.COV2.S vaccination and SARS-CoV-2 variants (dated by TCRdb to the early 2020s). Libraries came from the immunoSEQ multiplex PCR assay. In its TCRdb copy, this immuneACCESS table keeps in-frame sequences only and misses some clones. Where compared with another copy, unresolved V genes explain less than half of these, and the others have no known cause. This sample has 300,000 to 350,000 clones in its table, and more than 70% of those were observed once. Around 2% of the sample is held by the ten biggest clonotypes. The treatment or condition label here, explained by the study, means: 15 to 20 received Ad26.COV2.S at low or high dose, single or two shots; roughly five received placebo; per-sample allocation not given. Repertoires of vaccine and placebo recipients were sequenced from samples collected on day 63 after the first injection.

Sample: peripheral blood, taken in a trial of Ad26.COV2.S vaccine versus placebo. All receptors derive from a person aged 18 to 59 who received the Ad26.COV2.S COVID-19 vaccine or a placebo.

The chain's CDR3 is CASSEPPLDTQYF. The DNA for the CDR3 is TGTGCCAGTAGTGAACCCCCGTTGGATACGCAGTATTTT. This chain links TRBV19 with TRBJ2-3, with no clear D. V lost 5 bases to trimming and J lost 6 bases, with 12 bases between them. Per germline, CDR1 LNHDA and CDR2 SQIVND (reference sequence). The CDR3 extends over 13 amino acids.

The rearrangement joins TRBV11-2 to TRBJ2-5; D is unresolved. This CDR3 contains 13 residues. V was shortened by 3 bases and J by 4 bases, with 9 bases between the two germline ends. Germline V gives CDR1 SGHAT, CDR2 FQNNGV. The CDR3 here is CASSFALGETQYF. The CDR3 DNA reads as TGTGCCAGCAGCTTTGCCCTCGGAGAGACCCAGTACTTC.

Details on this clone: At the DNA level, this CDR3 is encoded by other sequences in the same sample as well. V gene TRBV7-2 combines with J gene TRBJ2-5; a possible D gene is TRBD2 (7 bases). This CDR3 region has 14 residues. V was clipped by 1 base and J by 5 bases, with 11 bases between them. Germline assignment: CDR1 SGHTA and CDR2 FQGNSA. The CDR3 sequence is CASSLVRGGETQYF. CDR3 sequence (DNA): TGTGCCAGCAGCTTAGTCAGGGGAGGGGAGACCCAGTACTTC.

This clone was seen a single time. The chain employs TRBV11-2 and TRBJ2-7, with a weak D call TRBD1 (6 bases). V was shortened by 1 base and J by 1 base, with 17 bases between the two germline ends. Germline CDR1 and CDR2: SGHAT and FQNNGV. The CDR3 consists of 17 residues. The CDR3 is CASSLVRVLTGSYEQYF. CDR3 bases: TGTGCCAGCAGCTTAGTCCGGGTTCTCACAGGGTCCTACGAGCAGTACTTC.

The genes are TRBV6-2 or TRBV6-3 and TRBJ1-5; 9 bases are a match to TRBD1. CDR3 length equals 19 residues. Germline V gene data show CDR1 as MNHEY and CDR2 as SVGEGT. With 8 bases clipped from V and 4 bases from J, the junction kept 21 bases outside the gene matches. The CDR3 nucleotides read TGTGCCAGCCGCCCTCACCTGACAGGGGGATCTCTGGTGAATCAGCCCCAGCATTTT. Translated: CASRPHLTGGSLVNQPQHF.

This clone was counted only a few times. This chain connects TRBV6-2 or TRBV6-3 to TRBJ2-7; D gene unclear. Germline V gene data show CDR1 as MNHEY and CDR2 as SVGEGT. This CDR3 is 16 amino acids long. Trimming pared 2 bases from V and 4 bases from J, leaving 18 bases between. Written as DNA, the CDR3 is TGTGCCAGCAGTTACAGGCCAGAAACGTCGCTTTACGAGCAGTACTTC. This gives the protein CASSYRPETSLYEQYF.

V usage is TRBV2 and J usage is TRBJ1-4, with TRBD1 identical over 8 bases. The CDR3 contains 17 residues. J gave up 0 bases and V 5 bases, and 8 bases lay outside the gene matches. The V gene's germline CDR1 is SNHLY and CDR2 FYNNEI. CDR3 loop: CASSRRQGIATNEKLFF. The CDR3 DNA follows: TGTGCCAGCAGTCGCCGACAGGGGATTGCAACTAATGAAAAACTGTTTTTT.

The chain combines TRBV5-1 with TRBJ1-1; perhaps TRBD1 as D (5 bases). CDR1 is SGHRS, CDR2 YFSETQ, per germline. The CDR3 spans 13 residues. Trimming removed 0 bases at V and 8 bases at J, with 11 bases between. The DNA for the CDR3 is TGCGCCAGCAGCTTGGGTATTCAGGGAGAAGCTTTCTTT. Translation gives CASSLGIQGEAFF.

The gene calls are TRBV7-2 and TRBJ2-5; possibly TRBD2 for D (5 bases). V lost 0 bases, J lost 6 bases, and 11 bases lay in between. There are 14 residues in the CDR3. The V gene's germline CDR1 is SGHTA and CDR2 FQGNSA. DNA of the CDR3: TGTGCCAGCAGCTTAGCTCGGGGAAGAAAGACCCAGTACTTC. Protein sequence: CASSLARGRKTQYF. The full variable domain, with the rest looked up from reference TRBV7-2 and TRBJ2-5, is GAGVSQSPSNKVTEKGKDVELRCDPISGHTALYWYRQSLGQGLEFLIYFQGNSAPDKSGLPSDRFSAERTGGSVSTLTIQRTQQEDSAVYLCASSLARGRKTQYFGPGTRLLVL.

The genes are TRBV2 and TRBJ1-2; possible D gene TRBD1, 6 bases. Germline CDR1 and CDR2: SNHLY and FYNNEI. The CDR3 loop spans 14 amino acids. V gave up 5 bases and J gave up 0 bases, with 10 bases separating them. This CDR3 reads CASSYGQSNYGYTF. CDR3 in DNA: TGTGCCAGCAGTTATGGACAGTCTAACTATGGCTACACCTTC.

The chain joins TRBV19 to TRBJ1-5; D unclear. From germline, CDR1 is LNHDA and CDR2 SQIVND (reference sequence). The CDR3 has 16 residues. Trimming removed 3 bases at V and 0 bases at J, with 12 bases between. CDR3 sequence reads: CASSMVGQYSNQPQHF. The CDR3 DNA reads TGTGCCAGTAGTATGGTAGGGCAGTATAGCAATCAGCCCCAGCATTTT.

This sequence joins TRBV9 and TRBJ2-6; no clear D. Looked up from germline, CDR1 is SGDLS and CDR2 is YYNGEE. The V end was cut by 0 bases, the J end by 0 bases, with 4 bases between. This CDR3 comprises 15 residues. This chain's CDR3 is CASSVEYSGANVLTF. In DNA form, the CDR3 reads TGTGCCAGCAGCGTAGAGTACTCTGGGGCCAACGTCCTGACTTTC. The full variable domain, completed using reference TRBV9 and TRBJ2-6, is DSGVTQTPKHLITATGQRVTLRCSPRSGDLSVYWYQQSLDQGLQFLIQYYNGEERAKGNILERFSAQQFPDLHSELNLSSLELGDSALYFCASSVEYSGANVLTFGAGSRLTVL.

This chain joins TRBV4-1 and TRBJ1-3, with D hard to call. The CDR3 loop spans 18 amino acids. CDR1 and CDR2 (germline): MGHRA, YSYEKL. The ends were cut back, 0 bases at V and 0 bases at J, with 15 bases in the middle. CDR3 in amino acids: CASSQEGVSFGSGNTIYF. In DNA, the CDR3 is TGCGCCAGCAGCCAAGAAGGAGTTTCCTTCGGCTCTGGAAACACCATATATTTT.

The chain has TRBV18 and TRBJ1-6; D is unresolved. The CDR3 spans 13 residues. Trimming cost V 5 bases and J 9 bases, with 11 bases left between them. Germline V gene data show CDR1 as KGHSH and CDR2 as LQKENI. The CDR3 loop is CASSSSDGSPLHF. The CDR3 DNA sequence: TGTGCCAGCTCAAGCAGCGACGGTTCACCCCTCCACTTT.

The CDR3 DNA sequence: TGCGCCAGCAGCCAAAATACAGGGGGAAGGTACTACGAGCAGTACTTC. Its translation: CASSQNTGGRYYEQYF. The chain uses TRBV4-3 and TRBJ2-7, with 8 bases fitting TRBD1. V shed 2 bases, J shed 3 bases, and the junction held 9 bases outside the gene matches. The CDR3 runs to 16 residues. Per germline, CDR1 LGHNA and CDR2 YSLEER.

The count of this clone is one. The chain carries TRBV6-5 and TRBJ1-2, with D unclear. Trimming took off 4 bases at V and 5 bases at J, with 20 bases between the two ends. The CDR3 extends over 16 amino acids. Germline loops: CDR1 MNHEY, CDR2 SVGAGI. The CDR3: CASSLRSNGPVYGYTF. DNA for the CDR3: TGTGCCAGCAGTTTGAGGTCGAACGGGCCGGTTTATGGCTACACCTTC.

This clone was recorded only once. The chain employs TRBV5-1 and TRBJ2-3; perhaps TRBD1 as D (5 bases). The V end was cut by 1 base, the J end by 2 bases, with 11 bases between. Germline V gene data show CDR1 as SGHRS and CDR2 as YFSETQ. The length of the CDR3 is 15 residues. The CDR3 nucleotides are TGCGCCAGCAGCTTGACAGGCCTTAACACAGATACGCAGTATTTT. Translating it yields CASSLTGLNTDTQYF.

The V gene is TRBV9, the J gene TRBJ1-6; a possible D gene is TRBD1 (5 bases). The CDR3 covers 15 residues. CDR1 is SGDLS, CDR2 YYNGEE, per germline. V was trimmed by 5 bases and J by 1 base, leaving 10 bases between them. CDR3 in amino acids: CASSQRGSYNSPLHF. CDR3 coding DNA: TGTGCCAGCAGTCAAAGGGGATCCTATAATTCACCCCTCCACTTT.

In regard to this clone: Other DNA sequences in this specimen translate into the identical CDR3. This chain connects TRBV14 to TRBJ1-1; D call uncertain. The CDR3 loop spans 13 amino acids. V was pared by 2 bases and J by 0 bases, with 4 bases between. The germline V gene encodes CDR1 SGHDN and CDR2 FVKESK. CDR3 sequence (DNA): TGTGCCAGCAGCCAATCTGTGAACACTGAAGCTTTCTTT. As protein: CASSQSVNTEAFF.

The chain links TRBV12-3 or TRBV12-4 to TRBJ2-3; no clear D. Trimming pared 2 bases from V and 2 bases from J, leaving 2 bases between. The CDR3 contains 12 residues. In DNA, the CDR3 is TGTGCCAGCAGTTTATACACAGATACGCAGTATTTT. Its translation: CASSLYTDTQYF.

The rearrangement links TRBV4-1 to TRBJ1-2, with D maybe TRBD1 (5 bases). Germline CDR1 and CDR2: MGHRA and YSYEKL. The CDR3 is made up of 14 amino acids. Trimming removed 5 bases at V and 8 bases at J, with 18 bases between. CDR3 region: CASSDLTGAGGYTF. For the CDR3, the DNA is TGCGCCAGCAGCGACCTTACCGGGGCCGGAGGCTACACCTTC.

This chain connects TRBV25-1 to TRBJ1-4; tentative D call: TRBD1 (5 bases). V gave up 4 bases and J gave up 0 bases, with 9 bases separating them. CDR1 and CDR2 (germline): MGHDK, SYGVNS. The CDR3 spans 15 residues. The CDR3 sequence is CASSVRGPTNEKLFF. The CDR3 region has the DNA TGTGCCAGCAGTGTTCGGGGCCCAACTAATGAAAAACTGTTTTTT.